The 5 T cell receptor beta chains below come from one sample, sequenced in a study of early T cells in non-severe SARS-CoV-2 infection. TCRdb used MiXCR to reprocess the 5' RACE reads, holding one entry per CDR3 protein. The sample lists roughly 65,000 distinct CDR3 sequences; less than 15% were seen once. Source material: whole blood. The receptor source for this set is an adult who was a healthcare worker with PCR-confirmed SARS-CoV-2 infection or an uninfected control (not recorded which).

This clonotype was picked up many times. The gene calls are TRBV7-2 and TRBJ1-6; 7 positions agree with TRBD1. CDR1 and CDR2 (germline): SGHTA, FQGNSA. V shed 2 bases and J 6 bases; nucleotides not matched to a gene: 7. The CDR3 has 16 residues. DNA of the CDR3: TGTGCCAGCAGCTTATCCCCCCAGGGGGTTAATTCACCCCTCCACTTT. Translating it yields CASSLSPQGVNSPLHF.

The chain uses TRBV11-2 and TRBJ2-2; D might be TRBD1 (6 bases). Trimming left V 7 bases short and J 0 bases short, with 15 bases between. Germline CDR1 is SGHAT and CDR2 is FQNNGV. CDR3 length: 16 amino acids. CDR3 residues: CASIAQGRANTGELFF. The CDR3 bases are TGTGCCAGCATCGCCCAGGGGCGGGCGAACACCGGGGAGCTGTTTTTT.

This chain links TRBV7-8 with TRBJ2-1; tentative D call: TRBD2 (6 bases). Germline V gene lookup returns CDR1 SGHVS and CDR2 FQNEAQ. With 1 base removed from V and 2 bases from J, the gap between germline ends came to 12 bases. The CDR3 consists of 16 residues. The CDR3 spells CASSLVGTSPYNEQFF. CDR3 coding DNA: TGTGCCAGCAGCTTAGTAGGTACTAGCCCCTACAATGAGCAGTTCTTC.

This clonotype appeared a few times. This chain connects TRBV30 to TRBJ2-2; D remains ambiguous. The CDR3 length is 15 residues. V gave up 0 bases and J gave up 6 bases, with 14 bases separating them. Germline CDR1 and CDR2: GTSNPN and SVGIG (reference sequence). In nucleotides, the CDR3 is TGTGCCTGGAGTGTCGGCCGGCTCTCCCCCGGGGAGCTGTTTTTT. It encodes CAWSVGRLSPGELFF.

The sample holds a few counts of this clonotype. This chain links TRBV7-3 with TRBJ1-2, with D possibly being TRBD1 (6 bases). The CDR3 runs to 13 residues. Trimming removed 3 bases at V and 5 bases at J, with 10 bases between. The germline V gene encodes CDR1 SGHTA and CDR2 FQGTGA. In DNA form, the CDR3 reads TGTGCCAGCAGCTTTAGGCAGGGGTATGGCTACACCTTC. It translates to CASSFRQGYGYTF.